These T cell receptor beta chains were read from a single sample in a study of response to subunit inactivated influenza vaccine. One entry per CDR3 protein, called by TCRdb with MiXCR from the RT-PCR reads. The sample has fewer than 700,000 distinct CDR3 sequences; 13% are singletons. The sequencing here drew on PBMCs from blood, taken 45 days after vaccination. The receptors originated from a man in his forties or fifties who received an inactivated influenza vaccine. CDR3s include the opening cysteine and the closing phenylalanine or tryptophan. The D gene is left open where the match is weak. Size is stated for part of the rows, as once, few or many counts, or as a class when the clone is expanded.

TRBD2	NA	TRBV20-1	TRBJ2-5	CSATGTSGTKETQYF	TGCAGTGCCACAGGGACTAGCGGGACCAAAGAGACCCAGTACTTC
NA	NA	TRBV6-2/TRBV6-3	TRBJ2-2	CASRSEGTHTGELFF	TGTGCCAGCCGGAGCGAGGGGACCCACACCGGGGAGCTGTTTTTT
NA	few	TRBV20-1	TRBJ2-3	CSARDWGVNPDTQYF	TGCAGTGCTAGAGATTGGGGGGTAAATCCAGATACGCAGTATTTT
NA	NA	TRBV7-6	TRBJ2-3	CASRQTPSTDTQYF	TGTGCCAGCAGGCAAACTCCTAGCACAGATACGCAGTATTTT
TRBD1	few	TRBV24-1	TRBJ2-2	CATSDPGTVVGELFF	TGTGCCACCAGTGACCCCGGGACAGTCGTCGGGGAGCTGTTTTTT
NA	NA	TRBV12-3/TRBV12-4	TRBJ1-1	CASSSPDGMNTEAFF	TGTGCCAGCAGTTCCCCCGACGGGATGAACACTGAAGCTTTCTTT
NA	NA	TRBV29-1	TRBJ2-5	CSVAYGPETQYF	TGCAGCGTTGCTTACGGGCCCGAGACCCAGTACTTC
NA	few	TRBV4-3	TRBJ2-2	CASSHVPNTGELFF	TGCGCCAGCAGCCACGTGCCGAACACCGGGGAGCTGTTTTTT
NA	many	TRBV12-3/TRBV12-4	TRBJ2-1	CASSLARRGGEQFF	TGTGCCAGCAGTTTAGCGCGTCGGGGAGGCGAGCAGTTCTTC
NA	many	TRBV12-3/TRBV12-4	TRBJ2-3	CASSVRGDSTDTQYF	TGTGCCAGCAGTGTCAGGGGCGATAGCACAGATACGCAGTATTTT
NA	NA	TRBV3-1	TRBJ2-3	CATSSDEGSADTQYF	TGTGCCACCAGCTCCGACGAAGGGTCCGCAGATACGCAGTATTTT
TRBD2	few	TRBV7-2	TRBJ2-5	CASSPRVAGEETQYF	TGTGCCAGCAGCCCCCGGGTAGCGGGGGAGGAGACCCAGTACTTC
NA	few	TRBV12-3/TRBV12-4	TRBJ1-2	CASSLVTGSGYTF	TGTGCCAGCAGTTTAGTAACAGGGAGTGGCTACACCTTC
NA	NA	TRBV15	TRBJ2-5	CATSRIRIQETQYF	TGTGCCACCAGCAGGATCAGGATTCAAGAGACCCAGTACTTC
NA	NA	TRBV12-3/TRBV12-4	TRBJ2-2	CASRWEPADTGELFF	TGTGCCAGCAGGTGGGAGCCTGCGGACACCGGGGAGCTGTTTTTT
NA	few	TRBV6-2/TRBV6-3	TRBJ1-1	CASTLRENTEAFF	TGTGCCAGCACCCTGAGGGAGAACACTGAAGCTTTCTTT
NA	NA	TRBV29-1	TRBJ2-1	CSVDLALSYNEQFF	TGCAGCGTTGATCTAGCCTTGTCTTACAATGAGCAGTTCTTC
TRBD1	NA	TRBV5-5	TRBJ2-1	CASSAATGAFYNEQFF	TGTGCCAGCAGCGCCGCGACAGGGGCCTTCTACAATGAGCAGTTCTTC
TRBD1	NA	TRBV20-1	TRBJ2-7	CSAWETGTPYEQYF	TGCAGTGCATGGGAGACAGGGACCCCCTACGAGCAGTACTTC
TRBD2	NA	TRBV7-2	TRBJ2-2	CASSLPSGGFNTGELFF	TGTGCCAGCAGCTTACCTAGCGGGGGGTTTAACACCGGGGAGCTGTTTTTT